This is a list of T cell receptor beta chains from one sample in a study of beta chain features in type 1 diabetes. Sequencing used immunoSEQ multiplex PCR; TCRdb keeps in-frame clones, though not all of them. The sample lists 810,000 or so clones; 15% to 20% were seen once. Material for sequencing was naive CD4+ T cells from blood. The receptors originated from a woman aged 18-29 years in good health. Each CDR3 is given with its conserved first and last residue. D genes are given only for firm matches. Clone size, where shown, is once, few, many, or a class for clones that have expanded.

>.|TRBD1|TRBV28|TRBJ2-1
TGTGCCAGCAGTTCCTACAGGGGTTACGGTGAGGATGAGCAGTTCTTC
CASSSYRGYGEDEQFF
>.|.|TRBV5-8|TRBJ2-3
TGTGCCAGCAGTAAAGAGTGGGAAAACACAGATACGCAGTATTTT
CASSKEWENTDTQYF
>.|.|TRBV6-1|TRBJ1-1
TGTGCCAGCAGTGAAGTCACGGGGAACACTGAAGCTTTCTTT
CASSEVTGNTEAFF
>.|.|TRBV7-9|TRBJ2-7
TGTGCCAGCAGCCGAGATGACAGTACCTACGAGCAGTACTTC
CASSRDDSTYEQYF
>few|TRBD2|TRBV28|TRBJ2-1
TGTGCCAGCAGTTTATGGGGAGCGGGAGGGCCCGGAGAGCAGTTCTTC
CASSLWGAGGPGEQFF
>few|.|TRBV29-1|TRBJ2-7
TGCAGCGCCTCTTACGGGGTTCGGGACTACGAGCAGTACTTC
CSASYGVRDYEQYF
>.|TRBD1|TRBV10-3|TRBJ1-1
TGTGCCATCAGTGGGACAGGGGTCACTGAAGCTTTCTTT
CAISGTGVTEAFF
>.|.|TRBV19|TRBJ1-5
TGTGCCAGTAGTTCCCGGGCTCAGCCCCAGCATTTT
CASSSRAQPQHF
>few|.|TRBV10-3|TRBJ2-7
TGTGCCATCAGTCCTGAACTAGGGGCCTACGAGCAGTACTTC
CAISPELGAYEQYF
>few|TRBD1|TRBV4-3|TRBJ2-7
TGCGCCAGCAGCCACGGACAGGGGGCCTCCTACGAGCAGTACTTC
CASSHGQGASYEQYF
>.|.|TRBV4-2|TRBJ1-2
TGTGCCAGCAGCCGAAACAGGGTACATCCTAACTATGGCTACACCTTC
CASSRNRVHPNYGYTF
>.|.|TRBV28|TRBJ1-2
TGTGCCAGCAGTCAAGGACTCCCCCGGCATGGCTACACCTTC
CASSQGLPRHGYTF
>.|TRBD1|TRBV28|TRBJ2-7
TGTGCCAGCAGTTCCGGGACAGGGCTTGTCGAGCAGTACTTC
CASSSGTGLVEQYF
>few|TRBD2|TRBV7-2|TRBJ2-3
TGTGCCAGCAGCCCCGACCTAGCGGGAGGGCCGGGTACGCAGTATTTT
CASSPDLAGGPGTQYF
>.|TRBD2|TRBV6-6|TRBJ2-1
TGTGCCAGCAGTTACCTGCGGGAGTTTGAGCAGTTCTTC
CASSYLREFEQFF
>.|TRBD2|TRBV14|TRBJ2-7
TGTGCCAGCAGCCAAGTTGGCGGGAGGGCCCCGGGCTCCTACGAGCAGTACTTC
CASSQVGGRAPGSYEQYF
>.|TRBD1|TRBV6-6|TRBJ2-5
TGTGCCAGCAGTCTTAGGTCAGGGGGCGGGTTGGAGACCCAGTACTTC
CASSLRSGGGLETQYF
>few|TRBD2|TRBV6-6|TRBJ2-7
TGTGCCAGCGAGGCCGGGACTAGCGGGAGTTACGAGCAGTACTTC
CASEAGTSGSYEQYF
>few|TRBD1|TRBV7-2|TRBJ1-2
TGTGCCAGCAGCCTAGACAGGGGGCAGCGGGGCTACACCTTC
CASSLDRGQRGYTF
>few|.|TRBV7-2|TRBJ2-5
TGTGCCAGCAGCTTAGAAGGTGGGACCCAGTACTTC
CASSLEGGTQYF
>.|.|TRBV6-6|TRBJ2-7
TGTGCCAGCAGGCGGGGACAGTCGGGCCACGAGCAGTACTTC
CASRRGQSGHEQYF
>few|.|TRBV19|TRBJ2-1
TGTGCCAGTAAGGGCGACAGGTCCTACAATGAGCAGTTCTTC
CASKGDRSYNEQFF
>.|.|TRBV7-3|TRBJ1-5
TGTGCCAGCAGCTTAAGGGGGGATCAGCCCCAGCATTTT
CASSLRGDQPQHF
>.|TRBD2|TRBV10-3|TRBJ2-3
TGTGCCATCAGTGAGCGGGAGGGCCTTTATACGCAGTATTTT
CAISEREGLYTQYF
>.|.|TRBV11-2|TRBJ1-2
TGTGCCAGCAGACCACTCGGAACGAAAAACTATGGCTACACCTTC
CASRPLGTKNYGYTF
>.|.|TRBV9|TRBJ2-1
TGTGCCAGCAGCGCAGGGACCTCTACGCCGCGCGAGCAGTTCTTC
CASSAGTSTPREQFF
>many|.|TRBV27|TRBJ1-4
TGTGCCAGCAGTTTAAACGTGTTAGGAAAACTGTTTTTT
CASSLNVLGKLFF
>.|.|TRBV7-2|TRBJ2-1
TGTGCCAGCAGGATGGTGGGGGCGGACGGACAGCAGTTCTTC
CASRMVGADGQQFF
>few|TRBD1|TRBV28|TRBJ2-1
TGTGCCAGCAGTTCCCCCGGGACAGGGTCCTACAATGAGCAGTTCTTC
CASSSPGTGSYNEQFF
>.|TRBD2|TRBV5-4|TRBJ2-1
TGTGCCAGCAGCTTGGGAACTAGCGGCACGACCCGATTGAATGAGCAGTTCTTC
CASSLGTSGTTRLNEQFF
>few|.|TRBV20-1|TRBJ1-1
TGCAGTGCTACCCCCGCCTTGGGGGCTTTCTTT
CSATPALGAFF
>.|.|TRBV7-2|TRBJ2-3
TGTGCCAGCAGCTCCCTAAACACAGATACGCAGTATTTT
CASSSLNTDTQYF
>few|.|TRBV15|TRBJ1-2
TGTGCCACCAGCAGAGTAAAGACAGACAAGGGTCATGGCTACACCTTC
CATSRVKTDKGHGYTF
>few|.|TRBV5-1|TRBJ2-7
TGCGCCAGCAGCTCGGACTCCTACGAGCAGTACTTC
CASSSDSYEQYF
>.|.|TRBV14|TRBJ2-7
TGTGCCAGCAGTCAGTTCTCCTACGAGCAGTACTTC
CASSQFSYEQYF
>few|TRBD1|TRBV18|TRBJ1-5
TGTGCCAGCTCAACCCAGGGGGATCAGCCCCAGCATTTT
CASSTQGDQPQHF
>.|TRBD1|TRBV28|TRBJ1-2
TGTGCCAGCAGTCCAGGGGGCTATGGCTACACCTTC
CASSPGGYGYTF
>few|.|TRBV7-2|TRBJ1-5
TGTGCCAGCAGCTTATCCCCTAGCAATCAGCCCCAGCATTTT
CASSLSPSNQPQHF
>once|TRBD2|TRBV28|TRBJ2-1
TGTGCCAGCAGTTCAGACCTTTCCGGACTAGCGGGAAACAATGAGCAGTTCTTC
CASSSDLSGLAGNNEQFF
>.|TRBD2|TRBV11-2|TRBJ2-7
TGTGCCAGCAGCTCAAGACTAGCGGGAGCCTACGAGCAGTACTTC
CASSSRLAGAYEQYF
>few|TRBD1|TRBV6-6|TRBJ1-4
TGTGCCAGCAGTTACGGGACAGCAATCCTGGATACCAAACTGTTTTTT
CASSYGTAILDTKLFF
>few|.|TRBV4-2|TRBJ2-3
TGTGCCAGCAGCCCCATGACGGGGCACACAGATACGCAGTATTTT
CASSPMTGHTDTQYF
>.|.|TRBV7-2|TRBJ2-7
TGTGCCAGCAGTTACGCTCCTTTAGGTTACGAGCAGTACTTC
CASSYAPLGYEQYF
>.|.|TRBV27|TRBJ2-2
TGTGCCACCCGCATCGGTCGTGGAACCGGGGAGCTGTTTTTT
CATRIGRGTGELFF
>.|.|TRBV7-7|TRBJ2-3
TGTGCTAGCAGTTCGGACAGAACAGATACGCAGTATTTT
CASSSDRTDTQYF
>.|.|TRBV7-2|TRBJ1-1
TGTGCCAGCAGCCCCCTTAACACTGAAGCTTTCTTT
CASSPLNTEAFF